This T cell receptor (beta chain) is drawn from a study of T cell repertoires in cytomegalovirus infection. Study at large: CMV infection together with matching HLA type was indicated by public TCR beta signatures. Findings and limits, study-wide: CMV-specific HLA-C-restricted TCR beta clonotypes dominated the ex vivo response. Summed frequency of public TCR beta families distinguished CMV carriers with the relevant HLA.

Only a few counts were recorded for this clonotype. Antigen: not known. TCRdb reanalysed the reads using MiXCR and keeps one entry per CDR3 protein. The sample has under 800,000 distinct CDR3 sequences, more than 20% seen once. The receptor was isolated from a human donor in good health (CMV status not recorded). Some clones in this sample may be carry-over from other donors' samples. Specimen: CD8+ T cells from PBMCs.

DNA for the CDR3: TGCAGTGCTAAGGCTTGGGAAAAACTGTTTTTT. This encodes CSAKAWEKLFF. V is TRBV20-1 and J is TRBJ1-4; D remains ambiguous. The CDR3 spans 11 residues. Germline CDR1 and CDR2: DFQATT and SNEGSKA (reference sequence). Trimming left V 4 bases short and J 8 bases short, with 8 bases between.